This note documents a single TCR beta chain sequence. The antigen is undetermined. TCR beta CDR3 regions were amplified from RNA transcripts. With the HTBI primer set, the TCR CDR3 went through a first round of RT-PCR. Via MiXCR, TCRdb re-called the multiplex PCR reads, giving one row per CDR3 protein. The sample consists of hundreds of thousands of distinct CDR3 sequences, 14% of them appearing once. The record originates from a study of T cells in Graves' hyperthyroidism and ophthalmopathy. Deletions cut 2 bases from V and 4 bases from J, with 12 bases between. This CDR3 contains 14 residues. The germline gives CDR1 SGHRS, CDR2 YFSETQ. Study-level results: Blood samples included most of the expanded thyroid clonotypes exceeding 0.001. A model of 13 V-J pairs discriminated ophthalmopathy from stable hyperthyroidism.

Aged 18 to 65, the patients had hyperthyroidism that was newly diagnosed and had lasted under 2 months. Sequenced: blood. The TCR was taken from a woman aged 18-29 years with Graves' hyperthyroidism. This rearrangement joins TRBV5-1 to TRBJ1-1; no reliable D call. CDR3 amino acids: CASSFGGRTTEAFF. CDR3 DNA sequence: TGCGCCAGCAGCTTTGGCGGGCGCACCACTGAAGCTTTCTTT.